These 2 T cell receptor beta chains were all obtained from the same sample, sequenced in a study of blood T cell repertoires in COVID-19 (dated by TCRdb to 2020 to 2021). The protocol used for the library was the immunoSEQ multiplex PCR assay. TCRdb's version of the immuneACCESS table is confined to in-frame rearrangements and falls short of the full clone set. An unresolved V gene accounts for under half of the shortfall where checked; the remainder is of unknown origin. This sample holds approximately 150,000 clones; under 95% were observed only once. The top ten hold about 5% of the sample. The sample comprised peripheral blood. Receptors originate from a man younger than 35 with COVID-19, enrolled during active disease.

This sequence joins TRBV3-1 (or the pseudogene TRBV3-2) and TRBJ2-1, with 8 bases fitting TRBD2. CDR3 length: 17 residues. The V segment lost 3 bases and the J segment 4 bases; nucleotides outside the gene matches: 11. Per the germline V gene, CDR1 is LGHDT and CDR2 is YNNKEL (reference sequence). The CDR3 DNA reads as TGTGCCAGCAGCCACAAGGTAGGGCTAGCGGGTTACAATGAGCAGTTCTTC. Translating gives CASSHKVGLAGYNEQFF.

The V and J genes are TRBV7-3 and TRBJ2-2; TRBD1 matches 7 bases. The junction had 9 bases not matched to a gene; V was cut back by 1 base and J by 4 bases. Germline V gene lookup returns CDR1 SGHTA and CDR2 FQGTGA. CDR3 size: 17 residues. CDR3 sequence: CASSLIEGTEVTGELFF. CDR3 in DNA: TGTGCCAGCAGCTTAATTGAGGGGACAGAGGTCACCGGGGAGCTGTTTTTT.